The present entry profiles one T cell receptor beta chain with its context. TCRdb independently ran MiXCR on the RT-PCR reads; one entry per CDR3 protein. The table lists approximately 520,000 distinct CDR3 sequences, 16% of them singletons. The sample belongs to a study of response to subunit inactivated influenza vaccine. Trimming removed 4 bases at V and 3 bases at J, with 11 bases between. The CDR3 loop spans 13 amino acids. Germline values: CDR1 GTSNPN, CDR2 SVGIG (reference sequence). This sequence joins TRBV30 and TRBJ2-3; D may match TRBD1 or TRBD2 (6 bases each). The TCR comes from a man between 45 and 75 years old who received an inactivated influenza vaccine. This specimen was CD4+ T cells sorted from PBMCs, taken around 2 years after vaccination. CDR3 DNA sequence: TGTGCCTGGAATGGGGGGCGGACAGATACGCAGTATTTT. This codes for CAWNGGRTDTQYF.